This T cell receptor (beta chain) was captured in a study of T cell changes during pregnancy in multiple sclerosis. Some clones are missing from TCRdb's copy, which holds only in-frame ones; the method was immunoSEQ multiplex PCR. The sample lists around 130,000 clones; 85% to 95% were seen once. This sequence originates from a female donor with multiple sclerosis, enrolled in a pregnancy study. The sequenced sample was peripheral blood, obtained before pregnancy.

The CDR3 loop reads CATTVAGVAGELFF. Written as DNA, the CDR3 is TGTGCCACCACAGTAGCGGGAGTCGCCGGGGAGCTGTTTTTT. This chain links TRBV6-1 with TRBJ2-2; TRBD2 agrees at 9 bases. The CDR3 consists of 14 residues. The trim removed 10 bases at V and 6 bases at J, leaving 9 bases unmatched. Germline V gene lookup returns CDR1 MNHNS and CDR2 SASEGT.